A selection of T cell receptor beta chains follows, all from one sample in a study of Ad26.COV2.S vaccination and SARS-CoV-2 variants. Assay used: immunoSEQ multiplex PCR; TCRdb lists only in-frame clones, some missing. The table records fewer than 500,000 clones, 89% of them present only once. The sequences come from peripheral blood, collected in a trial of Ad26.COV2.S vaccine versus placebo. All receptors derive from a person aged 18-65 years who received the Ad26.COV2.S COVID-19 vaccine or a placebo. Both conserved end residues are part of each CDR3. The D gene is left open where the match is weak. Clone size is shown for a subset of rows, as once, few, many or a class of expanded clone.

V gene: TRBV28
D gene: NA
clone size: NA
J gene: TRBJ1-1
CDR3 DNA: TGTGCCAGCAGCACAAACACTGAAGCTTTCTTT
CDR3 protein: CASSTNTEAFF

V gene: TRBV29-1
D gene: TRBD1
clone size: NA
J gene: TRBJ1-2
CDR3 DNA: TGCAGCGTGGCGACAGGGTATGCTGGCTACACCTTC
CDR3 protein: CSVATGYAGYTF

V gene: TRBV4-3
D gene: NA
clone size: NA
J gene: TRBJ2-2
CDR3 DNA: TGCGCCAGCAGCCAAGTGGGCATCTCCGGGGAGCTGTTTTTT
CDR3 protein: CASSQVGISGELFF

V gene: TRBV6-5
D gene: NA
clone size: NA
J gene: TRBJ1-4
CDR3 DNA: TGTGCCAGCAGCCGCGGGACAACTAATGAAAAACTGTTTTTT
CDR3 protein: CASSRGTTNEKLFF

V gene: TRBV6-2/TRBV6-3
D gene: TRBD2
clone size: NA
J gene: TRBJ2-1
CDR3 DNA: TGTGCCAGCAGTTACTTGAGGACTAGGGATGAGCAGTTCTTC
CDR3 protein: CASSYLRTRDEQFF

V gene: TRBV5-4
D gene: NA
clone size: few
J gene: TRBJ2-7
CDR3 DNA: TGTGCCAGCAGCGCCAAAACAGGGTCCTACGAGCAGTACTTC
CDR3 protein: CASSAKTGSYEQYF

V gene: TRBV9
D gene: TRBD2
clone size: NA
J gene: TRBJ2-5
CDR3 DNA: TGTGCCAGCAGCGCAGGGACTAGCGGCCAAGAGACCCAGTACTTC
CDR3 protein: CASSAGTSGQETQYF

V gene: TRBV18
D gene: TRBD1
clone size: NA
J gene: TRBJ1-5
CDR3 DNA: TGTGCCAGCTCACCAAGCGGACAGGGGCCCAATCAGCCCCAGCATTTT
CDR3 protein: CASSPSGQGPNQPQHF

V gene: TRBV2
D gene: TRBD1
clone size: NA
J gene: TRBJ2-3
CDR3 DNA: TGTGCCAGCAGTGATGGACAGGGATCCCCAGATACGCAGTATTTT
CDR3 protein: CASSDGQGSPDTQYF

V gene: TRBV27
D gene: NA
clone size: NA
J gene: TRBJ1-6
CDR3 DNA: TGTGCCAGCAGTTTCGGAGGGGGGTATTCACCCCTCCACTTT
CDR3 protein: CASSFGGGYSPLHF

V gene: TRBV11-2
D gene: NA
clone size: NA
J gene: TRBJ1-1
CDR3 DNA: TGTGCCAGCAGCTTAGAATGGGACACTGAAGCTTTCTTT
CDR3 protein: CASSLEWDTEAFF

V gene: TRBV11-2
D gene: NA
clone size: NA
J gene: TRBJ2-7
CDR3 DNA: TGTGCCAGCAGCTACCCAGGGGCTACCTACGAGCAGTACTTC
CDR3 protein: CASSYPGATYEQYF

V gene: TRBV18
D gene: TRBD1
clone size: NA
J gene: TRBJ1-5
CDR3 DNA: TGTGCCAGCTCACCAAGCACAGGGGGCAGTCAGCCCCAGCATTTT
CDR3 protein: CASSPSTGGSQPQHF

V gene: TRBV7-2
D gene: TRBD2
clone size: NA
J gene: TRBJ2-1
CDR3 DNA: TGTGCCAGCAGCGGGGGACTAGCGGTCTCCTACAATGAGCAGTTCTTC
CDR3 protein: CASSGGLAVSYNEQFF

V gene: TRBV7-2
D gene: NA
clone size: NA
J gene: TRBJ2-1
CDR3 DNA: TGTGCCAGCAACCCGGGACTTTACAATGAGCAGTTCTTC
CDR3 protein: CASNPGLYNEQFF

V gene: TRBV2
D gene: NA
clone size: few
J gene: TRBJ1-3
CDR3 DNA: TGTGCCAGCAGTTGGGGGGAAGGAAACACCATATATTTT
CDR3 protein: CASSWGEGNTIYF

V gene: TRBV6-5
D gene: NA
clone size: once
J gene: TRBJ2-1
CDR3 DNA: TGTGCCACCAGGGAGGAGGATCTCTCCTACAATGAGCAGTTCTTC
CDR3 protein: CATREEDLSYNEQFF

V gene: TRBV28
D gene: NA
clone size: NA
J gene: TRBJ1-4
CDR3 DNA: TGTGCCAGCAGTTTTCCCTCTGTGGAAAAACTGTTTTTT
CDR3 protein: CASSFPSVEKLFF

V gene: TRBV5-3
D gene: NA
clone size: NA
J gene: TRBJ2-5
CDR3 DNA: TGTGCCCCGAGGAGGGAGAAAGAGACCCAGTACTTC
CDR3 protein: CAPRREKETQYF

V gene: TRBV6-2/TRBV6-3
D gene: TRBD1
clone size: few
J gene: TRBJ1-5
CDR3 DNA: TGTGCCAGCAGTTACTCCCGGGACAGGGTTCCCAGAGAGCCCCAGCATTTT
CDR3 protein: CASSYSRDRVPREPQHF

V gene: TRBV7-6
D gene: TRBD2
clone size: NA
J gene: TRBJ2-5
CDR3 DNA: TGTGCCAGCAGGCGGGGGGGAGATCTAAGGGAGACCCAGTACTTC
CDR3 protein: CASRRGGDLRETQYF

V gene: TRBV4-3
D gene: NA
clone size: NA
J gene: TRBJ1-4
CDR3 DNA: TGCGCCAGCAGCCAATTGGGGGCAAGACGAAATGAAAAACTGTTTTTT
CDR3 protein: CASSQLGARRNEKLFF

V gene: TRBV9
D gene: TRBD1
clone size: NA
J gene: TRBJ1-4
CDR3 DNA: TGTGCCAGCAGCGTAGTGGGGGACAGAGCAAATGAAAAACTGTTTTTT
CDR3 protein: CASSVVGDRANEKLFF

V gene: TRBV18
D gene: TRBD1
clone size: once
J gene: TRBJ2-2
CDR3 DNA: TGTGCCAGCCGACAGGGGTTGGACACCGGGGAGCTGTTTTTT
CDR3 protein: CASRQGLDTGELFF

V gene: TRBV18
D gene: NA
clone size: once
J gene: TRBJ2-2
CDR3 DNA: TGTGCCAGCTCACCACCCCCCCCCGGGGAGCTGTTTTTT
CDR3 protein: CASSPPPPGELFF

V gene: TRBV2
D gene: TRBD1
clone size: NA
J gene: TRBJ1-5
CDR3 DNA: TGTGCCAGCGGGACAGGGAGCAATCAGCCCCAGCATTTT
CDR3 protein: CASGTGSNQPQHF

V gene: TRBV5-6
D gene: NA
clone size: NA
J gene: TRBJ2-7
CDR3 DNA: TGTGCCAGCAGCTTGTTCGGGACATACCCCTACGAGCAGTACTTC
CDR3 protein: CASSLFGTYPYEQYF

V gene: TRBV4-3
D gene: TRBD2
clone size: NA
J gene: TRBJ2-1
CDR3 DNA: TGCGCCAGCAGCCAGGGGATTAGCGGGGGCGAGCAGTTCTTC
CDR3 protein: CASSQGISGGEQFF

V gene: TRBV27
D gene: NA
clone size: NA
J gene: TRBJ1-5
CDR3 DNA: TGTGCCAGCAGTTTAGGCAGGGGTTTAAATCAGCCCCAGCATTTT
CDR3 protein: CASSLGRGLNQPQHF

V gene: TRBV5-6
D gene: TRBD2
clone size: NA
J gene: TRBJ2-1
CDR3 DNA: TGTGCCAGCAGCTTGGTAGCGGGAGAAGATTACAATGAGCAGTTCTTC
CDR3 protein: CASSLVAGEDYNEQFF

V gene: TRBV7-2
D gene: TRBD2
clone size: NA
J gene: TRBJ2-1
CDR3 DNA: TGTGCCAGCAGCTTAACTAGCGGGGGGGCCTCGGAGCAGTTCTTC
CDR3 protein: CASSLTSGGASEQFF

V gene: TRBV19
D gene: NA
clone size: NA
J gene: TRBJ1-2
CDR3 DNA: TGTGCCAGTAGTATCCCACCAACAGGGTACTATGGCTACACCTTC
CDR3 protein: CASSIPPTGYYGYTF

V gene: TRBV4-3
D gene: NA
clone size: few
J gene: TRBJ1-6
CDR3 DNA: TGCGCCAGCAGCCAAGATTTGTGGGGGCAATATAATTCACCCCTCCACTTT
CDR3 protein: CASSQDLWGQYNSPLHF

V gene: TRBV29-1
D gene: TRBD1
clone size: NA
J gene: TRBJ2-7
CDR3 DNA: TGCAGCGTTGGAGATGGGACAGGGAAAATTGACGAGCAGTACTTC
CDR3 protein: CSVGDGTGKIDEQYF

V gene: TRBV4-3
D gene: TRBD1
clone size: NA
J gene: TRBJ2-1
CDR3 DNA: TGCGCCAGCAGCCTGGGGACAGGGGGCGCGAGGGAGCAGTTCTTC
CDR3 protein: CASSLGTGGAREQFF

V gene: TRBV5-6
D gene: NA
clone size: NA
J gene: TRBJ1-2
CDR3 DNA: TGTGCCAGCACCAACTCCCGGGTCACAGCTAACTATGGCTACACCTTC
CDR3 protein: CASTNSRVTANYGYTF

V gene: TRBV2
D gene: NA
clone size: NA
J gene: TRBJ2-7
CDR3 DNA: TGTGCCAGCAGTGAACAGGGAACTCCCTACGAGCAGTACTTC
CDR3 protein: CASSEQGTPYEQYF

V gene: TRBV11-3
D gene: NA
clone size: NA
J gene: TRBJ2-1
CDR3 DNA: TGTGCCAGCAGTCGTTTCTACAATGAGCAGTTCTTC
CDR3 protein: CASSRFYNEQFF

V gene: TRBV7-9
D gene: TRBD1
clone size: NA
J gene: TRBJ1-2
CDR3 DNA: TGTGCCAGCAGCTTAGTTGGGGACAGGGCCCACTATGGCTACACCTTC
CDR3 protein: CASSLVGDRAHYGYTF

V gene: TRBV5-4
D gene: NA
clone size: few
J gene: TRBJ1-1
CDR3 DNA: TGTGCCAGCAGCCTCAGGGACGACACTGAAGCTTTCTTT
CDR3 protein: CASSLRDDTEAFF

V gene: TRBV21-1
D gene: NA
clone size: NA
J gene: TRBJ2-5
CDR3 DNA: TGTGCCAGCAGCAAAGAGTTCGCCGGGGCCGCCTGGTTGACCCAGTACTTC
CDR3 protein: CASSKEFAGAAWLTQYF